The 21 T cell receptor beta chains presented below share a single source sample, sequenced in a study of blood T cell repertoires in COVID-19. Produced via immunoSEQ multiplex PCR; TCRdb's table is partial and in-frame only. Among roughly 300,000 clones listed, more than 70% were seen once. Sequencing was performed on peripheral blood. The receptors derive from a woman between 50 and 59 years old with acute or convalescent COVID-19.

V usage is TRBV10-3 and J usage is TRBJ1-6, with 7 bases matching TRBD1. J was trimmed by 7 bases and V by 8 bases; bases with no gene match: 5. CDR1 ENHRY and CDR2 SYGVKD come from the germline V gene. The CDR3 has 13 residues. The CDR3 region is CAIGDSGNSPLHF. CDR3 nucleotide sequence: TGTGCCATCGGGGACAGCGGCAATTCACCCCTCCACTTT.

V is TRBV2 and J is TRBJ2-5; TRBD2 matches 15 bases. This CDR3 comprises 18 residues. The J segment lost 5 bases and the V segment lost 7 bases, leaving 14 bases of the junction unmatched. Germline values: CDR1 SNHLY, CDR2 FYNNEI. The DNA for the CDR3 is TGTGCCAGCAACGATAGGACTAGCGGGAGGGTTATGTTGGAGACCCAGTACTTC. Its protein is CASNDRTSGRVMLETQYF.

This rearrangement joins TRBV27 to TRBJ2-3; a possible D gene is TRBD1 (6 bases). The CDR3 has 16 residues. Germline-derived CDR1 and CDR2 are MNHEY and SMNVEV (reference sequence). The germline V and J ends were trimmed by 6 bases and 0 bases, with 16 bases remaining between them. As DNA, the CDR3 is TGTGCCAGCAGCAGCTGGTGGACAGAGAGCACAGATACGCAGTATTTT. Translating it yields CASSSWWTESTDTQYF.

The table lists this clone with a count of one. The rearrangement links TRBV5-1 to TRBJ2-7; TRBD2 aligns across 8 bases. The CDR3 is made up of 16 amino acids. V shed 0 bases and J 3 bases; nucleotides not matched to a gene: 8. Germline CDR1 SGHRS, CDR2 YFSETQ. The CDR3 sequence: CASSLAYSGKYYEQYF. The CDR3 nucleotides are TGCGCCAGCAGCTTGGCTTATAGCGGGAAATACTACGAGCAGTACTTC.

The J gene is TRBJ1-4, the V gene TRBV29-1; 10 positions agree with TRBD1. V shed 6 bases and J 6 bases; nucleotides not matched to a gene: 4. The CDR3 contains 13 residues. Germline values: CDR1 SQVTM, CDR2 ANQGSEA. CDR3 DNA: TGCAGCGTCGGAGGACAGGGGGATGAAAAACTGTTTTTT. Translating it yields CSVGGQGDEKLFF.

The chain joins TRBV2 to TRBJ2-3, with D perhaps TRBD2 (6 bases). The CDR3 extends over 13 amino acids. V shed 4 bases and J shed 4 bases, with 9 bases lying between them. Germline CDR1 is SNHLY and CDR2 is FYNNEI. CDR3: CASSVTSSDTQYF. The CDR3 nucleotides are TGTGCCAGCAGTGTGACTAGTTCAGATACGCAGTATTTT.

V usage is TRBV4-1 and J usage is TRBJ2-3, with TRBD2 matching 7 bases. The length of the CDR3 is 18 residues. Germline V CDR1 and CDR2: MGHRA, YSYEKL. Unmatched junction bases numbered 16, after V lost 5 bases and J lost 2 bases. CDR3: CASSGEGSDGGLTDTQYF. The CDR3 DNA is TGCGCCAGCAGCGGGGAGGGGTCGGATGGCGGACTCACAGATACGCAGTATTTT.

V gene TRBV24-1 combines with J gene TRBJ2-3; 10 bases map to TRBD1. The germline V gene has CDR1 KGHDR and CDR2 SFDVKD. CDR3 length: 16 amino acids. The V and J ends lost 5 bases and 3 bases, in that order; junction bases with no gene match: 7. The CDR3: CATSVLTGGGTDTQYF. CDR3 bases: TGTGCCACCAGTGTCCTGACAGGGGGCGGGACAGATACGCAGTATTTT.

This chain joins TRBV19 and TRBJ1-5, with TRBD1 as a possible D gene (6 bases). V lost 0 bases, J lost 3 bases, and 9 bases lay in between. This CDR3 region has 15 residues. CDR1 is LNHDA and CDR2 is SQIVND in the germline V gene (reference sequence). The CDR3 loop is CASSIEQGSNQPQHF. The CDR3 DNA is TGTGCCAGTAGTATAGAACAGGGCTCCAATCAGCCCCAGCATTTT.

J is TRBJ2-1 and V is TRBV24-1; 7 bases are a match to TRBD1. Germline V gene lookup returns CDR1 KGHDR and CDR2 SFDVKD. There are 15 residues in the CDR3. V lost 5 bases and J lost 5; bases outside the gene matches: 8. This chain's CDR3 is CATSAVTGSHNEQFF. The CDR3 nucleotides read TGTGCCACCAGTGCCGTGACAGGGTCCCACAATGAGCAGTTCTTC.

This chain joins TRBV27 and TRBJ1-6; D is unclear. Per the germline V gene, CDR1 is MNHEY and CDR2 is SMNVEV (reference sequence). There are 15 residues in the CDR3. V lost 1 base to trimming and J lost 7 bases, with 11 bases between them. CDR3 DNA: TGTGCCAGCAGTTTATTGGGCCCGGGGAATTCACCCCTCCACTTT. Translation gives CASSLLGPGNSPLHF.

V usage is TRBV10-1 and J usage is TRBJ2-2, with TRBD2 matching 9 bases. The CDR3 runs 17 residues. V lost 2 bases and J lost 1; bases outside the gene matches: 5. The germline V gene has CDR1 WNHNN and CDR2 SYGVQD (reference sequence). CDR3 in DNA: TGCGCCAGCAGTGAGGTGGCTAGCGGGAAGAACACCGGGGAGCTGTTTTTT. It is translated as CASSEVASGKNTGELFF.

V usage is TRBV30 and J usage is TRBJ2-7, with 10 positions matching TRBD1. The CDR3 runs to 13 residues. Germline lookup yields CDR1 GTSNPN and CDR2 SVGIG (reference sequence). J lost 8 bases, V lost 5 bases, and 9 bases had no gene match. This chain's CDR3 is CAWGTGTGDKQYF. The CDR3 coding sequence is TGTGCCTGGGGTACCGGGACAGGGGACAAGCAGTACTTC.

The V call is TRBV5-1, the J call TRBJ2-2; a weak D match, TRBD2 (6 bases). Germline V gene data show CDR1 as SGHRS and CDR2 as YFSETQ. V was clipped by 0 bases and J by 3 bases, with 12 bases between them. The length of the CDR3 is 16 residues. The CDR3: CASSLGLWGDTGELFF. The CDR3 DNA reads TGCGCCAGCAGCTTGGGGCTCTGGGGGGACACCGGGGAGCTGTTTTTT.

This clone was seen more than once but under ten times. V is TRBV2 and J is TRBJ2-7; D is unresolved. Germline CDR1 reads SNHLY; CDR2 reads FYNNEI. This CDR3 has 12 amino acids. Trimming took off 4 bases at V and 4 bases at J, with 8 bases between the two ends. The CDR3 protein is CASSADSYEQYF. The CDR3 DNA follows: TGTGCCAGCAGTGCCGACTCTTACGAGCAGTACTTC.

The chain uses TRBV7-2 and TRBJ1-1, with D uncertain. Germline V CDR1 and CDR2: SGHTA, FQGNSA. The V and J ends lost 5 bases and 0 bases respectively, with 13 bases between them. CDR3 size: 15 residues. CDR3 DNA sequence: TGTGCCAGCAGCCCCCGGACTTCCATGAACACTGAAGCTTTCTTT. This translates into CASSPRTSMNTEAFF.

The J gene is TRBJ2-1, the V gene TRBV7-9, with 7 bases that match TRBD1. CDR3 length: 17 residues. The germline CDR1 and CDR2 sequences are SEHNR and FQNEAQ (reference sequence). Trimming at V came to 4 bases and at J to 0 bases, leaving 9 bases not matched to a gene. CDR3 nucleotide sequence: TGTGCCAGCAGCTCCCCCCGACAGGGAAACTCCTACAATGAGCAGTTCTTC. Protein product: CASSSPRQGNSYNEQFF.

This clone came up a few times. The chain employs TRBV6-6 and TRBJ2-5, with a possible D match to TRBD1 (6 bases). The CDR3 is made up of 14 amino acids. CDR1 and CDR2 (germline): MNHNY, SVGAGI (reference sequence). Trimming shortened V by 7 bases and J by 8 bases, and 20 bases separated the two germline ends. CDR3 bases: TGTGCCAGCATGAATTCCGGGACATCTAACACCCAGTACTTC. Residues: CASMNSGTSNTQYF.

The chain couples TRBV28 to TRBJ1-2; perhaps TRBD1 as D (6 bases). Per germline, CDR1 MDHEN and CDR2 SYDVKM. The CDR3 extends over 14 amino acids. V was cut by 3 bases and J by 3 bases, with 11 bases left in between. The CDR3 DNA reads TGTGCCAGCAGTTTGCGGGGGCGATACTATGGCTACACCTTC. As protein: CASSLRGRYYGYTF.

This chain joins TRBV9 and TRBJ2-1; D may be TRBD1 (6 bases). Germline-derived CDR1 and CDR2 are SGDLS and YYNGEE. The CDR3 runs 13 residues. V dropped 1 base and J dropped 9 bases, with 11 bases sitting between them. CDR3 bases: TGTGCCAGCAGCGTATCCACAGGGTTTGAGCAGTTCTTC. It specifies CASSVSTGFEQFF.

This clone was seen a single time. This chain connects TRBV7-2 to TRBJ2-7; D may be TRBD2 (5 bases). The CDR3 runs 13 residues. V lost 2 bases, J lost 9 bases, and 14 bases lay in between. CDR1 is SGHTA, CDR2 FQGNSA, per germline. CDR3 protein: CASSLKYGDVQYF. The CDR3 DNA sequence: TGTGCCAGCAGCTTAAAATACGGGGATGTGCAGTACTTC. Together with reference TRBV7-2 and TRBJ2-7, the CDR3 gives the full variable domain: GAGVSQSPSNKVTEKGKDVELRCDPISGHTALYWYRQSLGQGLEFLIYFQGNSAPDKSGLPSDRFSAERTGGSVSTLTIQRTQQEDSAVYLCASSLKYGDVQYFGPGTRLTVT.